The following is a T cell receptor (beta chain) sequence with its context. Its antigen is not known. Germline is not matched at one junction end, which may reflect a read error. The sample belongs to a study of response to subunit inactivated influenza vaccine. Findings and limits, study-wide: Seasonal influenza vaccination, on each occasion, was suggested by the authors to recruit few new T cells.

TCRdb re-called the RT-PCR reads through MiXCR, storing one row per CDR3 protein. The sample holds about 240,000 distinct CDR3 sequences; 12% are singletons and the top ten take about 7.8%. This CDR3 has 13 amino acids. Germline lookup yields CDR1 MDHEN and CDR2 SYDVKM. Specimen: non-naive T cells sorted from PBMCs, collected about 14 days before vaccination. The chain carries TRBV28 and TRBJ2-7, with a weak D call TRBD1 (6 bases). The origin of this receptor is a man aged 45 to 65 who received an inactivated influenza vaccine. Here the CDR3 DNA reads TGTGCCAGCAGACGGACAGATACCTACGAGCAGCACTTC. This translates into CASRRTDTYEQHF.